This TCR beta chain appears in the sequencing data of a study of response to subunit inactivated influenza vaccine (dated by TCRdb to the late 2010s). Some background on the complete study: To follow how T cells responded to a trivalent subunit inactivated influenza vaccine, the researchers relied on deep quantitative profiling of the T cell receptor repertoire.

This clonotype appeared a few times. No antigen is known for it. Within one base of it there is no much larger clone, and no base qualities were kept. The study at large found these results: It was suggested by the authors that each seasonal influenza vaccination may recruit only a limited number of new T cells.

The library was produced with RT-PCR. Instrument on record: Illumina HiSeq 2500. Using fastp at Q25 and MiXCR, TCRdb reprocessed the public reads and kept productive beta chains. Here each entry gathers all rows of one CDR3 protein and keeps the most common genes and DNA. This sample lists 700,000 to 900,000 distinct CDR3 sequences; roughly 20% were detected once. The ten top clones hold about a tenth of the sample. Reading the germline V gene gives CDR1 MNHNS and CDR2 SASEGT. The junction shows trimming of 6 bases on V and 5 bases on J, and the gene matches do not reach 10 bases of it. Measured from the cysteine to the phenylalanine, the CDR3 is 16 residues long. Solely the CDR3 DNA is kept, with 48 bases framed from the first base.

Recombination joined TRBV6-1 with TRBJ2-1; TRBD2 aligns with 10 central bases. The source of this sequence is a man in his forties or fifties who received an inactivated influenza vaccine. Donor details come from another sample of the same person, matched by shared clones. The material sequenced was PBMCs from blood, taken more than 4 days after vaccination. The CDR3 region has the sequence CASSIRTSGEHNEQFF. The nucleotide sequence reads as follows: TGTGCCAGCAGCATAAGGACTAGCGGAGAACACAATGAGCAGTTCTTC.